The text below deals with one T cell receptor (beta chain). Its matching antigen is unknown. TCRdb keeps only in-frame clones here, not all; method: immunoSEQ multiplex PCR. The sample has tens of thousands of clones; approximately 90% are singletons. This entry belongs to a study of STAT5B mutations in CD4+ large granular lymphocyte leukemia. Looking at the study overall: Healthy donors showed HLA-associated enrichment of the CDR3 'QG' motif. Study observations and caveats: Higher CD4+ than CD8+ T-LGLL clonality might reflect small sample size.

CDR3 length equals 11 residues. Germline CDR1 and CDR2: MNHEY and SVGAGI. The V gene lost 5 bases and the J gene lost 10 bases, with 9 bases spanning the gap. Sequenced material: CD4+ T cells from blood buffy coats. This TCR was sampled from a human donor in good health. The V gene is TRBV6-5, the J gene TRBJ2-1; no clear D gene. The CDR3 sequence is CASSVRNEQFF. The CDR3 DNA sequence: TGTGCCAGCAGTGTCCGGAACGAGCAGTTCTTC.